Given below is one TCR beta chain in context. These data belong to a study of cytotoxic CD8 clonotypes in ibrutinib-treated CLL. Method: immunoSEQ multiplex PCR; TCRdb's copy keeps in-frame clones and lacks some. Here the sample spans some 7,800 clones, around four fifths being singletons. V dropped 0 bases and J dropped 0 bases, with 8 bases sitting between them. CDR1 and CDR2 (germline): SGDLS, YYNGEE. This CDR3 is built from 15 residues. The source is a human donor with chronic lymphocytic leukemia. This chain connects TRBV9 to TRBJ2-3; no firm D call. The source material was PBMCs, sampled before ibrutinib treatment. CDR3 nucleotides: TGTGCCAGCAGCGTAGGAGGTTTGAGCACAGATACGCAGTATTTT. Protein product: CASSVGGLSTDTQYF.